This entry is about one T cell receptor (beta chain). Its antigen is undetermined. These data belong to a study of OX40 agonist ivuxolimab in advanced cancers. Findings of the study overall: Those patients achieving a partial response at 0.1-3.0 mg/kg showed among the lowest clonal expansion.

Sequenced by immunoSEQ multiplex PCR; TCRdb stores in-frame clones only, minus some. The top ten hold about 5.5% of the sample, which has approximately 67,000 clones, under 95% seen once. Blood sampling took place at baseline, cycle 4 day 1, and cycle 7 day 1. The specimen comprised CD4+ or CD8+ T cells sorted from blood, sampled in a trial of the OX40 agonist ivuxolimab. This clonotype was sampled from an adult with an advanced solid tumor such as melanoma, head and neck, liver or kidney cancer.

In nucleotides, the CDR3 is TGTGCCAGCAGTGCCAGGAATCTCTACGAGCAGTACTTC. It encodes CASSARNLYEQYF. This chain connects TRBV25-1 to TRBJ2-7, with D uncertain. CDR1 and CDR2 from the germline V gene are MGHDK and SYGVNS. CDR3 length: 13 amino acids. V was cut by 4 bases and J by 3 bases, with 10 bases left in between.